Listed below are T cell receptor beta chains from one sample, sequenced in a study of T cell responses to AZD1222 COVID-19 vaccine. This table comes from immunoSEQ multiplex PCR, and its TCRdb copy is limited to in-frame clones, with some not included. The table records 150,000 to 200,000 clones, about 90% of them present only once. Sequencing was performed on peripheral blood, taken 28 days after the second AZD1222 dose. The receptors come from an adult who received the AZD1222 COVID-19 vaccine. Both conserved end residues are part of each CDR3. The D gene is left open where the match is weak. Clone sizes are given selectively: once, few, many, or a class where the clone is expanded.

CDR3 length	clone size	V gene	D gene	J gene	CDR3 protein	CDR3 DNA
16	-	TRBV5-6	-	TRBJ1-1	CASSLALRMAGTEAFF	TGTGCCAGCAGCTTGGCCCTACGGATGGCGGGCACTGAAGCTTTCTTT
16	-	TRBV5-6	-	TRBJ1-5	CASSLGQFKGNQPQHF	TGTGCCAGCAGCTTGGGACAGTTTAAGGGCAATCAGCCCCAGCATTTT
19	-	TRBV4-1	-	TRBJ1-3	CASRGGGTSSNPRRNTIYF	TGCGCCAGCAGAGGAGGAGGAACGAGCTCCAACCCTCGAAGAAACACCATATATTTT
13	-	TRBV5-4	-	TRBJ2-1	CASSPAGAGEQFF	TGTGCCAGCAGCCCCGCTGGGGCGGGGGAGCAGTTCTTC
13	-	TRBV7-7	-	TRBJ1-4	CASSLRVNEKLFF	TGTGCCAGCAGCTTAAGGGTTAATGAAAAACTGTTTTTT
12	once	TRBV19	-	TRBJ1-2	CASSSGPYGYTF	TGTGCCAGTAGTTCCGGACCCTATGGCTACACCTTC
13	-	TRBV12-3/TRBV12-4	TRBD1	TRBJ1-1	CASSFSGQGVAFF	TGTGCCAGCAGTTTTTCGGGGCAGGGGGTAGCTTTCTTT
16	-	TRBV2	TRBD1	TRBJ1-6	CASSTTGGTPNSPLHF	TGTGCCAGCAGTACGACAGGGGGAACCCCAAATTCACCCCTCCACTTT
15	-	TRBV6-5	TRBD1	TRBJ1-3	CASSRTGGSGNTIYF	TGTGCCAGCAGTCGTACAGGGGGCTCTGGAAACACCATATATTTT
14	-	TRBV6-2/TRBV6-3	-	TRBJ2-2	CASSRPDFTGELFF	TGTGCCAGCAGTAGGCCGGACTTCACCGGGGAGCTGTTTTTT
16	-	TRBV30	-	TRBJ1-3	CAWSVRTGTRGNTIYF	TGTGCCTGGAGTGTACGGACCGGGACGCGTGGAAACACCATATATTTT
12	-	TRBV6-5	-	TRBJ2-3	CASSPPTDTQYF	TGTGCCAGCAGTCCACCAACAGATACGCAGTATTTT
15	-	TRBV5-1	TRBD1	TRBJ1-6	CASSSGTVNNSPLHF	TGCGCCAGCAGCTCCGGGACAGTAAATAATTCACCCCTCCACTTT
15	-	TRBV6-1	-	TRBJ2-2	CASSEAAGNTGELFF	TGTGCCAGCAGTGAAGCGGCTGGCAACACCGGGGAGCTGTTTTTT
15	-	TRBV24-1	-	TRBJ2-3	CATSGGQGRTDTQYF	TGTGCCACCAGTGGAGGGCAGGGGCGCACAGATACGCAGTATTTT
16	few	TRBV4-1	-	TRBJ1-1	CASSQVILGEVTEAFF	TGCGCCAGCAGCCAAGTAATTTTAGGGGAGGTCACTGAAGCTTTCTTT
16	-	TRBV6-5	TRBD1	TRBJ1-1	CASSYPRTGMNTEAFF	TGTGCCAGCAGTTACCCTCGGACAGGGATGAACACTGAAGCTTTCTTT
14	once	TRBV11-2	-	TRBJ1-5	CASAREGFSQPQHF	TGTGCCAGCGCTCGGGAAGGTTTCAGTCAGCCCCAGCATTTT
18	-	TRBV23-1	TRBD1	TRBJ1-4	CASSQSAGTGDYNEKLFF	TGCGCCAGCAGTCAATCTGCCGGGACAGGGGACTATAATGAAAAACTGTTTTTT
16	-	TRBV9	TRBD1	TRBJ1-4	CASSVGGGGSNEKLFF	TGTGCCAGCAGCGTAGGGGGAGGGGGCTCTAATGAAAAACTGTTTTTT